This is a list of T cell receptor beta chains from one sample in a study of early T cells in non-severe SARS-CoV-2 infection. Using its own MiXCR run on the 5' RACE reads, TCRdb lists one record per CDR3 protein. The sample yields more than 40,000 distinct CDR3 sequences, approximately 5.9% seen once. The starting material was whole blood, obtained at baseline. All receptors come from an adult who was a healthcare worker with PCR-confirmed SARS-CoV-2 infection or an uninfected control (not recorded which). Each CDR3 is given with its conserved first and last residue. The order of the fields is D gene, V gene, J gene, clone size, CDR3 DNA, CDR3 protein. D genes are given only for firm matches. Only some rows state a clone size, as once, few, many or a class for expanded clones.

>TRBD1|TRBV7-9|TRBJ1-2|many
TGTGCCAGCAGCGATGCGGGACAGGGGGCTGGCTATGGCTACACCTTC
CASSDAGQGAGYGYTF
>NA|TRBV6-1|TRBJ2-1|many
TGTGCCAGCAGTTCCCTTCCCTCCTACAATGAGCAGTTCTTC
CASSSLPSYNEQFF
>NA|TRBV6-2/TRBV6-3|TRBJ2-1|many
TGTGCCAGCAGCCGACATAGCGGAGGCGGTTACAATGAGCAGTTCTTC
CASSRHSGGGYNEQFF
>NA|TRBV11-3|TRBJ1-3|NA
TGTGCCAGCAGCTTAGAACCTGGAAACACCATATATTTT
CASSLEPGNTIYF
>NA|TRBV20-1|TRBJ1-2|many
TGCAGTGCTAGAGCCCCAGGGGAGGAGGGCTACACCTTC
CSARAPGEEGYTF
>NA|TRBV20-1|TRBJ2-7|many
TGCAGTGCTAGAGATCGACTGGCCTACGAGCAGTACTTC
CSARDRLAYEQYF
>TRBD2|TRBV5-4|TRBJ2-1|many
TGTGCCAGCCGACTAGCGGGAGAGAACAATGAGCAGTTCTTC
CASRLAGENNEQFF
>TRBD2|TRBV7-9|TRBJ2-7|many
TGTGCCAGCATCCCTAGCGGGAGTGTCGCCTACGAGCAGTACTTC
CASIPSGSVAYEQYF
>NA|TRBV29-1|TRBJ2-7|many
TGCAGCGTCACACAAAATACCTACGAGCAGTACTTC
CSVTQNTYEQYF
>TRBD2|TRBV11-2|TRBJ2-5|many
TGTGCCAGCAGCTTAGGGGCCGATAGCGGGAGAGGGAAGCAAGAGACCCAGTACTTC
CASSLGADSGRGKQETQYF
>NA|TRBV12-3/TRBV12-4|TRBJ2-7|few
TGTGCCAGCAGTTTATTAAGAGGGGCCTACGAGCAGTACTTC
CASSLLRGAYEQYF
>NA|TRBV29-1|TRBJ2-1|many
TGCAGCGCCGTACAGGGTGCCTCCTACAATGAGCAGTTCTTC
CSAVQGASYNEQFF
>NA|TRBV5-3|TRBJ2-7|few
TGTGCCAGAAGCCTGGGCCCACCACGGGGAAGAGGGTCGTACGAGCAGTACTTC
CARSLGPPRGRGSYEQYF